This TCR beta chain comes out of a study of blood T cell repertoires in COVID-19. TCRdb keeps only in-frame clones here, not all; method: immunoSEQ multiplex PCR. This table has about 300,000 clones, roughly 90% appearing once. The germline V gene encodes CDR1 SGHRS and CDR2 YFSETQ. The CDR3 sequence is 13 residues long. Germline trimming cut 5 bases from V and 4 bases from J; bases unmatched to any gene: 6. The V call is TRBV5-1, the J call TRBJ2-7; the match to TRBD1 covers 7 bases. The source material was PBMCs or T cells enriched from blood (not recorded which). The source of this sequence is a woman in her thirties or forties who had recovered from COVID-19. The CDR3 nucleotides read TGCGCCAGCAGGTGGGACAGTTCTTACGAGCAGTACTTC. Residues: CASRWDSSYEQYF.